This TCR beta chain was identified during a study of technical replicates of blood from a handful of donors. V was shortened by 1 base and J by 6 bases, with 13 bases between the two germline ends. The CDR3 extends over 14 amino acids. Germline values: CDR1 SGHRS, CDR2 YFSETQ. Using immunoSEQ multiplex PCR, the repertoire was profiled, and TCRdb retains in-frame clones only, with some absent. The sample shows 65,000 to 95,000 clones, over 80% of them seen only once. This TCR was recovered from a human donor in good health. Sequencing was carried out using T cells isolated from PBMCs. The genes are TRBV5-1 and TRBJ1-1; D uncertain. CDR3 sequence (DNA): TGCGCCAGCAGCTTGATCACGAGAGGGCCTGAAGCTTTCTTT. Amino acid sequence: CASSLITRGPEAFF.